One sample yielded the 15 T cell receptor beta chains listed below, sequenced in a study of blood T cell repertoires in COVID-19. Sequencing was performed with immunoSEQ multiplex PCR; in TCRdb, only in-frame clones are kept and a portion is missing. Of hundreds of thousands of clones in the sample, approximately 86% were seen once. Sequencing used peripheral blood. Receptors were obtained from a woman aged 60-75 years who had recovered from COVID-19.

This chain joins TRBV5-1 and TRBJ2-5, with a possible D match to TRBD2 (5 bases). CDR3 length equals 14 residues. Germline V gene data show CDR1 as SGHRS and CDR2 as YFSETQ. Trimming took off 4 bases at V and 2 bases at J, with 12 bases between the two ends. The CDR3 DNA follows: TGCGCCAGCAGCGTGAGGGTTGGGCAAGAGACCCAGTACTTC. The encoded protein is CASSVRVGQETQYF.

The rearrangement joins TRBV28 to TRBJ1-6, with 8 bases aligning to TRBD1. The CDR3 contains 16 residues. With 8 bases clipped from V and 6 bases from J, the junction kept 12 bases outside the gene matches. Germline CDR1 and CDR2: MDHEN and SYDVKM. The CDR3 DNA follows: TGTGCCAGCCTCGGCGAGGGCAGGGGGCTTAATTCACCCCTCCACTTT. Amino acid sequence: CASLGEGRGLNSPLHF. The full variable domain, its missing parts supplied by reference TRBV28 and TRBJ1-6, is DVKVTQSSRYLVKRTGEKVFLECVQDMDHENMFWYRQDPGLGLRLIYFSYDVKMKEKGDIPEGYSVSREKKERFSLILESASTNQTSMYLCASLGEGRGLNSPLHFGNGTRLTVT.

The chain couples TRBV7-2 to TRBJ2-2; D is possibly TRBD2 (5 bases). Germline V gene sequence: CDR1 SGHTA, CDR2 FQGNSA. This CDR3 comprises 15 residues. V lost 1 base and J 3 bases, leaving 9 bases between the germline ends. CDR3 residues: CASSLGGLDTGELFF. In DNA, the CDR3 is TGTGCCAGCAGCTTAGGAGGGCTCGACACCGGGGAGCTGTTTTTT.

V usage is TRBV29-1 and J usage is TRBJ2-7, with 10 bases identical to TRBD1. Trimming removed 3 bases from V and 4 bases from J; junction bases left unmatched: 9. This CDR3 spans 15 amino acids. From germline, CDR1 is SQVTM and CDR2 ANQGSEA. The CDR3 here is CSVDVRDRGLYEQYF. Written as DNA, the CDR3 is TGCAGCGTTGACGTACGGGACAGGGGATTATACGAGCAGTACTTC.

This clone showed up just once. V gene TRBV10-2 combines with J gene TRBJ2-5, with 11 bases fitting TRBD1. The CDR3 runs to 15 residues. The germline V gene encodes CDR1 WSHSY and CDR2 SAAADI. V gave up 7 bases and J gave up 5 bases; unmatched junction bases: 9. As DNA, the CDR3 is TGCGCCAGCACGCGGACAGGGGGCGCGTTTGAGACCCAGTACTTC. Translated: CASTRTGGAFETQYF.

This chain links TRBV6-5 with TRBJ1-6; TRBD1 matches 7 bases. The CDR3 has 15 amino acids. CDR1 and CDR2 from the germline V gene are MNHEY and SVGAGI. Trimming at V came to 4 bases and at J to 7 bases, leaving 7 bases not matched to a gene. The CDR3 DNA reads TGTGCCAGCAGTTTAAATAGACAGGGAAATTCACCCCTCCACTTT. It codes for CASSLNRQGNSPLHF.

The V and J genes are TRBV3-1 (or the pseudogene TRBV3-2) and TRBJ2-5; 8 bases match TRBD2. The CDR3 totals 15 residues. Unmatched junction bases numbered 9, after V lost 4 bases and J lost 5 bases. CDR1 LGHDT and CDR2 YNNKEL come from the germline V gene (reference sequence). This CDR3 reads CASSLQAGAGETQYF. The CDR3, as DNA: TGTGCCAGCAGCCTCCAAGCGGGGGCTGGGGAGACCCAGTACTTC.

V and J are TRBV7-2 and TRBJ1-1; D possibly corresponds to TRBD1 (5 bases). From germline, CDR1 is SGHTA and CDR2 FQGNSA. Trimming left V 4 bases short and J 1 base short, with 7 bases between. This CDR3 has 13 amino acids. Here the CDR3 DNA reads TGTGCCAGCAGCTCCCAGGGGAACACTGAAGCTTTCTTT. The encoded protein is CASSSQGNTEAFF. Supplemented by reference TRBV7-2 and TRBJ1-1, the full variable domain reads GAGVSQSPSNKVTEKGKDVELRCDPISGHTALYWYRQSLGQGLEFLIYFQGNSAPDKSGLPSDRFSAERTGGSVSTLTIQRTQQEDSAVYLCASSSQGNTEAFFGQGTRLTVV.

The V gene is TRBV28, the J gene TRBJ1-5; D is unresolved. CDR3 length equals 12 residues. CDR1 is MDHEN, CDR2 SYDVKM, per germline. Trimming removed 5 bases from V and 7 bases from J, with 9 bases in between. CDR3 in amino acids: CASSPTHQPQHF. The CDR3 coding sequence is TGTGCCAGCAGTCCCACTCACCAGCCCCAGCATTTT.

This clone has just one count. This chain uses TRBV3-1 (or the pseudogene TRBV3-2) with TRBJ2-3, with 12 positions matching TRBD2. CDR1 is LGHDT, CDR2 YNNKEL, per germline (reference sequence). This CDR3 is built from 20 residues. V lost 1 base to trimming and J lost 1 base; unmatched junction nucleotides: 12. The CDR3 nucleotides are TGTGCCAGCAGCCAAGTTCAAACTAGCGGGGGGCCAACCCGCACAGATACGCAGTATTTT. Residues: CASSQVQTSGGPTRTDTQYF.

The chain combines TRBV3-1 (or the pseudogene TRBV3-2) with TRBJ2-1; 8 bases agree with TRBD2. The CDR3 covers 13 residues. CDR1 is LGHDT and CDR2 is YNNKEL in the germline V gene (reference sequence). The CDR3 reads CATRTSSYNEQFF. In nucleotides, the CDR3 is TGTGCAACGCGGACTAGCAGCTACAATGAGCAGTTCTTC.

This clone appeared once. The V and J genes are TRBV7-3 and TRBJ1-5; D is unclear. The CDR3 has 17 residues. V lost 0 bases and J 0 bases, leaving 12 bases between the germline ends. In germline, CDR1 is SGHTA, CDR2 FQGTGA. This CDR3 is CASSLTVGRSSNQPQHF. The CDR3, as DNA: TGTGCCAGCAGCTTAACCGTGGGGAGAAGTAGCAATCAGCCCCAGCATTTT.

J is TRBJ2-2 and V is TRBV7-8, with a weak D call TRBD2 (7 bases). Per the germline V gene, CDR1 is SGHVS and CDR2 is FQNEAQ. This CDR3 contains 16 residues. V lost 5 bases and J 4 bases, leaving 17 bases between the germline ends. The DNA for the CDR3 is TGTGCCAGCAGCAGGGGGGGAACCGGTGGCACCGGGGAGCTGTTTTTT. This gives the protein CASSRGGTGGTGELFF.

The rearrangement uses TRBV12-2 and TRBJ1-5; the table's D call of TRBD1 was not tested on the DNA. TRBV12-2 counts as a pseudogene. The CDR3 sequence is 15 residues long. Here the CDR3 reads CASRLDRDRNQPQHF. The CDR3 coding sequence is TGTGCAAGTCGCTTAGACCGGGACAGAAATCAGCCCCAGCATTTT.

The chain employs TRBV2 and TRBJ2-1, with a weak D call TRBD1 (5 bases). The V and J ends lost 3 bases and 8 bases respectively, with 17 bases between them. CDR1 is SNHLY, CDR2 FYNNEI, per germline. The CDR3 is 15 amino acids. The CDR3 sequence: CASSDKGPLGDEQFF. In nucleotides, the CDR3 is TGTGCCAGCAGTGATAAGGGGCCTCTTGGGGATGAGCAGTTCTTC.